The 25 T cell receptor beta chains presented below share a single source sample, sequenced in a study of vaccination effects on CD4 cells after COVID-19. Their specific antigens are unknown. TCRdb's table, derived via immunoSEQ multiplex PCR, lists solely in-frame clones and lacks some. The table includes tens of thousands of clones, roughly 76% detected once. In the ViraFEST assay, antigen-specific CD4+ clonotypes were identified by expansion after peptide-pool stimulation. Subsequent to a culture period of about nine days, CD4+ T cells were isolated. Nucleocapsid antibodies were negative in the vaccine recipients, who had never had SARS-CoV-2 infection. This material consisted of CD4+ T cells from PBMCs cultured with HCoV-NL63 spike peptides, taken before COVID-19 vaccination. Source of these receptors: a human donor who received a COVID-19 vaccine.

V and J are TRBV19 and TRBJ2-5; weak D call: TRBD2 (6 bases). The germline CDR1 and CDR2 sequences are LNHDA and SQIVND (reference sequence). Trimming pared 3 bases from V and 0 bases from J, leaving 14 bases between. This CDR3 spans 16 amino acids. The CDR3, as DNA: TGTGCCAGTAGTATTCAAGGCGGGGAGGACCAAGAGACCCAGTACTTC. The encoded protein is CASSIQGGEDQETQYF.

V usage is TRBV19 and J usage is TRBJ2-3; 10 positions match TRBD2. This CDR3 is 17 amino acids long. The ends lost 4 bases at V and 6 bases at J; junction bases unmatched: 13. Germline V gives CDR1 LNHDA, CDR2 SQIVND (reference sequence). CDR3 protein: CASSTRLAGRLRDTQYF. Written as DNA, the CDR3 is TGTGCCAGTAGTACCCGACTAGCGGGCCGACTCAGGGATACGCAGTATTTT.

This chain uses TRBV29-1 with TRBJ1-1; D perhaps matches TRBD1 (6 bases). The CDR3 is 13 amino acids. Trimming removed 6 bases from V and 4 bases from J, with 15 bases in between. CDR1 and CDR2 from the germline V gene are SQVTM and ANQGSEA. CDR3 sequence (DNA): TGCAGCGTAAAACAGGGTTGGGGCACTGAAGCTTTCTTT. Translating it yields CSVKQGWGTEAFF.

The chain recombines TRBV11-3 with TRBJ2-1; 8 nucleotides agree with TRBD2. Trimming cost V 1 base and J 3 bases; bases outside gene matches: 2. CDR1 and CDR2 (germline): SGHNT, YENEEA. CDR3 length: 15 amino acids. In DNA form, the CDR3 reads TGTGCCAGCAGCTTAGTCGCGGGGGGCTACAATGAGCAGTTCTTC. Its translation: CASSLVAGGYNEQFF.

This clone occurred a few times. J is TRBJ2-3 and V is TRBV2; 10 positions match TRBD2. Germline lookup yields CDR1 SNHLY and CDR2 FYNNEI. Trimming at V came to 6 bases and at J to 3 bases, leaving 3 bases not matched to a gene. The CDR3 runs 14 residues. CDR3 nucleotide sequence: TGTGCCAGCAGGGAACTAGCGGGGACAGATACGCAGTATTTT. It codes for CASRELAGTDTQYF.

The V and J genes are TRBV5-1 and TRBJ2-2; 7 bases fit TRBD2. Germline V lookup: CDR1 SGHRS, CDR2 YFSETQ. There are 16 residues in the CDR3. V was clipped by 0 bases and J by 2 bases; unmatched bases: 4. For the CDR3, the DNA is TGCGCCAGCAGCTTGGTGAGCGGGGTAAACACCGGGGAGCTGTTTTTT. This translates into CASSLVSGVNTGELFF.

The chain combines TRBV18 with TRBJ1-1, with D possibly TRBD1 on 5 matching bases. CDR3 length equals 16 residues. In germline, CDR1 is KGHSH, CDR2 LQKENI. Trimming removed 6 bases at V and 0 bases at J, with 17 bases between. The CDR3: CASSPGGTYLNTEAFF. The CDR3 DNA reads TGTGCCAGCTCGCCCGGGGGAACTTACTTGAACACTGAAGCTTTCTTT. Looking up the rest from reference TRBV18 and TRBJ1-1 gives the full variable domain: NAGVMQNPRHLVRRRGQEARLRCSPMKGHSHVYWYRQLPEEGLKFMVYLQKENIIDESGMPKERFSAEFPKEGPSILRIQQVVRGDSAAYFCASSPGGTYLNTEAFFGQGTRLTVV.

The V gene is TRBV2, the J gene TRBJ1-2; 8 bases map to TRBD1. The length of the CDR3 is 13 residues. The ends lost 4 bases at V and 2 bases at J; junction bases unmatched: 0. The germline CDR1 and CDR2 sequences are SNHLY and FYNNEI. The DNA for the CDR3 is TGTGCCAGCAGTGCAGGGGGCAACTATGGCTACACCTTC. Its protein is CASSAGGNYGYTF.

A remark on this clone: This sample also contains other DNA sequences that code for the same CDR3. The V gene is TRBV5-5, the J gene TRBJ2-1; perhaps TRBD1 as D (5 bases). Germline CDR1 reads SGHKS; CDR2 reads YYEKEE (reference sequence). The CDR3 totals 17 residues. V lost 4 bases, J lost 9 bases, and 26 bases lay in between. The CDR3 region is CASSPQVVTATHAEQFF. CDR3 nucleotides: TGTGCCAGCAGCCCTCAAGTTGTGACAGCTACTCATGCTGAGCAGTTCTTC.

The V and J genes are TRBV5-8 and TRBJ1-1, with D possibly being TRBD1 (6 bases). Germline CDR1 and CDR2: SGHTS and YDEGEE. Trimming removed 3 bases from V and 10 bases from J, with 19 bases in between. This CDR3 has 14 amino acids. The CDR3 region is CASSSWTGPRGAFF. For the CDR3, the DNA is TGTGCCAGCAGCTCCTGGACGGGGCCCAGGGGAGCTTTCTTT.

This clone was seen a handful of times. The chain joins TRBV5-1 to TRBJ1-4; 7 nucleotides line up with TRBD1. J gave up 4 bases and V 4 bases, and 4 bases lay outside the gene matches. There are 14 residues in the CDR3. Germline V gives CDR1 SGHRS, CDR2 YFSETQ. CDR3 in amino acids: CASSRDRYNEKLFF. In DNA, the CDR3 is TGCGCCAGCAGCCGGGACAGATATAATGAAAAACTGTTTTTT.

The chain uses TRBV28 and TRBJ2-7; TRBD1 matches 8 bases. The germline CDR1 and CDR2 sequences are MDHEN and SYDVKM. This CDR3 region has 14 residues. Trimming cost V 5 bases and J 6 bases; bases outside gene matches: 9. This CDR3 is CASSPPDRASEQYV. The CDR3, as DNA: TGTGCCAGCAGTCCCCCGGACAGGGCTAGCGAGCAGTACGTC.

The chain links TRBV25-1 to TRBJ2-7; 9 bases match TRBD2. Germline assignment: CDR1 MGHDK and CDR2 SYGVNS. There are 15 residues in the CDR3. The trim removed 4 bases at V and 9 bases at J, leaving 13 bases unmatched. In DNA, the CDR3 is TGTGCCAGCAGTGTTCTGCTAGCGGGGAAAGTCCTGCAGTACGTC. It is translated as CASSVLLAGKVLQYV.

This clone has just a few counts. The chain uses TRBV19 and TRBJ1-3, with TRBD1 matching over 7 bases. V was pared by 7 bases and J by 0 bases, with 3 bases of the junction left unmatched. CDR1 is LNHDA, CDR2 SQIVND, per germline (reference sequence). This CDR3 spans 14 amino acids. CDR3 sequence reads: CASTDRVSGNTIYF. The DNA for the CDR3 is TGTGCCAGTACCGACAGGGTCTCTGGAAACACCATATATTTT.

This clone came up a few times. The chain is built from TRBV2 and TRBJ1-5; the match to TRBD1 covers 9 bases. With 8 bases clipped from V and 4 bases from J, the junction kept 3 bases outside the gene matches. Germline lookup yields CDR1 SNHLY and CDR2 FYNNEI. The CDR3 length is 13 residues. CDR3 loop: CASPGQGNQPQHF. In DNA, the CDR3 is TGTGCCAGCCCGGGACAGGGAAATCAGCCCCAGCATTTT.

The chain carries TRBV19 and TRBJ2-5; D call uncertain. Germline V gene lookup returns CDR1 LNHDA and CDR2 SQIVND (reference sequence). Trimming left V 9 bases short and J 5 bases short, with 16 bases between. The CDR3 has 13 amino acids. CDR3 residues: CASRLPGSETQYF. The CDR3 DNA follows: TGTGCCAGCCGACTCCCCGGATCCGAGACCCAGTACTTC. The whole variable domain, remainder taken from reference TRBV19 and TRBJ2-5, is DGGITQSPKYLFRKEGQNVTLSCEQNLNHDAMYWYRQDPGQGLRLIYYSQIVNDFQKGDIAEGYSVSREKKESFPLTVTSAQKNPTAFYLCASRLPGSETQYFGPGTRLLVL.

The chain links TRBV4-1 to TRBJ2-3; 8 bases are shared with TRBD2. The V gene end was trimmed by 4 bases and the J gene end by 5 bases; junction bases not matched to a gene: 5. The CDR3 runs to 14 residues. In germline, CDR1 is MGHRA, CDR2 YSYEKL. CDR3 DNA: TGCGCCAGCAGCCTTAGCGGGGCCCAAGATACGCAGTATTTT. Protein product: CASSLSGAQDTQYF.

The chain's CDR3 is CASSLGPSGGQPQHF. CDR3 bases: TGCGCCAGCAGCTTGGGACCATCAGGTGGTCAGCCCCAGCATTTT. The chain links TRBV5-1 to TRBJ1-5; no definite D call. Germline-derived CDR1 and CDR2 are SGHRS and YFSETQ. The ends were cut back, 0 bases at V and 6 bases at J, with 13 bases in the middle. There are 15 residues in the CDR3.

This chain connects TRBV2 to TRBJ1-1; weak D call: TRBD1 (6 bases). The CDR3 is 13 residues long. Germline V gene data show CDR1 as SNHLY and CDR2 as FYNNEI. Trimming removed 5 bases from V and 11 bases from J, with 18 bases in between. The CDR3 DNA is TGTGCCAGCAGTCGACAGGCCACGGGTGGGGCTTTCTTT. It is translated as CASSRQATGGAFF. Variable domain in full (rest from reference TRBV2 and TRBJ1-1): EPEVTQTPSHQVTQMGQEVILRCVPISNHLYFYWYRQILGQKVEFLVSFYNNEISEKSEIFDDQFSVERPDGSNFTLKIRSTKLEDSAMYFCASSRQATGGAFFGQGTRLTVV.

The chain carries TRBV3-1 (or the pseudogene TRBV3-2) and TRBJ1-1; possibly TRBD1 for D (5 bases). The CDR3 totals 16 residues. Germline values: CDR1 LGHDT, CDR2 YNNKEL (reference sequence). V lost 2 bases and J lost 2, with 15 bases in between. CDR3 DNA sequence: TGTGCCAGCAGCCAACGGGCCGAGGGGTTAAACACTGAAGCTTTCTTT. Encoded protein: CASSQRAEGLNTEAFF.

The rearrangement uses TRBV6-5 and TRBJ2-7; 9 bases align to TRBD1. CDR3 length: 15 residues. The trim removed 5 bases at V and 1 base at J, leaving 6 bases unmatched. Germline V gene lookup returns CDR1 MNHEY and CDR2 SVGAGI. This CDR3 is CASSIQGAPSYEQYV. CDR3 nucleotide sequence: TGTGCCAGCAGTATACAGGGGGCACCATCCTACGAGCAGTACGTC.

The chain has TRBV19 and TRBJ2-1, with D perhaps TRBD2 (5 bases). The CDR3 has 15 residues. V lost 4 bases, J lost 0 bases, and 10 bases lay in between. Germline V gene data show CDR1 as LNHDA and CDR2 as SQIVND (reference sequence). CDR3 nucleotides: TGTGCCAGTAGTACGGACGGGGACTCCTACAATGAGCAGTTCTTC. Translation: CASSTDGDSYNEQFF.

This chain joins TRBV4-2 and TRBJ1-1; 7 nucleotides agree with TRBD1. CDR1 and CDR2 (germline): LGHNA, YNFKEQ. The CDR3 has 15 amino acids. The V segment lost 2 bases and the J segment 1 base; nucleotides outside the gene matches: 4. DNA of the CDR3: TGTGCCAGCAGCCAAACCGGACAGGCGAACACTGAAGCTTTCTTT. Translated, it gives CASSQTGQANTEAFF.

This clone was observed once. The chain employs TRBV7-2 and TRBJ2-1; a weak D match, TRBD2 (7 bases). With 2 bases removed from V and 4 bases from J, the gap between germline ends came to 12 bases. Germline V gene data show CDR1 as SGHTA and CDR2 as FQGNSA. The CDR3 runs 15 residues. CDR3 bases: TGTGCCAGCAGCTTATATGGGGGGGCTTACAATGAGCAGTTCTTC. It codes for CASSLYGGAYNEQFF.

The chain recombines TRBV19 with TRBJ1-2; 10 bases match TRBD1. The junction had 10 bases not matched to a gene; V was cut back by 9 bases and J by 6 bases. Germline CDR1 is LNHDA and CDR2 is SQIVND (reference sequence). This CDR3 has 14 amino acids. CDR3 coding DNA: TGTGCCAGCGGGCTCAGGGACAGGGGCAATGGCTACACCTTC. Its translation: CASGLRDRGNGYTF.